Below, 3 T cell receptor beta chains from the same sample are listed, as sequenced in a study of CD8+ T cells in alopecia areata. The pooled cutaneous lymph node cells were sorted using several markers (CD4, CD8alpha, NKG2D, NKG2ACE and others). RNA, once extracted, was reverse transcribed into cDNA for use as the sequencing template. Sequenced by immunoSEQ multiplex PCR; TCRdb stores in-frame clones only, minus some. The sample presents 270,000 or so clones, none singletons. Sequencing was performed on CD4+ T cells sorted from a lymph node. Source of these receptors: a C3H/HeJ mouse with alopecia areata. For the strain, the MHC haplotype given is H2-k.

This clone has a handful of counts. Gene labels here are mouse ones. The read terminates 4 residues ahead of where the CDR3 ends, so the germline J gene completes it. The chain carries TRBV19 and TRBJ2-2, with a possible D match to TRBD1 (7 bases). This CDR3 region has 16 residues. CDR1 is FNHDT, CDR2 SITEND, per germline (reference sequence). Trimming shortened V by 1 base and J by 3 bases, and 13 bases separated the two germline ends. The CDR3 here is CASSIRRGRDTGQLYF. The sequenced CDR3 bases are TGTGCCAGCAGTATAAGAAGGGGGCGCGACACCGGG.

This clone was detected only a few times. Mouse names are used for the genes. The sequence runs out 4 residues before the end of the CDR3; the remainder is reconstructed from the germline J gene. J is TRBJ2-5 and V is TRBV13-3, with D uncertain. CDR1 NNHDY and CDR2 SYVADS come from the germline V gene. This CDR3 is built from 15 residues. V lost 0 bases and J lost 2, with 10 bases in between. The CDR3 DNA, read in part, is TGTGCCAGCAGTGATGAAGGTTTAGGCCAAGAC. This encodes CASSDEGLGQD. The entire CDR3 reads CASSDEGLGQDTQYF. The full variable domain, with the rest looked up from reference TRBV13-3 and TRBJ2-5, is EAAVTQSPRSKVAVTGGKVTLSCHQTNNHDYMYWYRQDTGHGLRLIHYSYVADSTEKGDIPDGYKASRPSQENFSLILELASLSQTAVYFCASSDEGLGQDTQYFGPGTRLLVL.

With regard to this clone: Mouse gene names and germline throughout. The read is 4 residues too short to cover the CDR3 end, so that end is filled in from the germline J gene. The chain couples TRBV19 to TRBJ1-2, with 10 bases lining up with TRBD1. This CDR3 has 11 residues. In germline, CDR1 is FNHDT, CDR2 SITEND (reference sequence). This CDR3 is CASDRGRDYTF. The sequenced CDR3 bases are TGTGCCAGCGACAGGGGGCGC.